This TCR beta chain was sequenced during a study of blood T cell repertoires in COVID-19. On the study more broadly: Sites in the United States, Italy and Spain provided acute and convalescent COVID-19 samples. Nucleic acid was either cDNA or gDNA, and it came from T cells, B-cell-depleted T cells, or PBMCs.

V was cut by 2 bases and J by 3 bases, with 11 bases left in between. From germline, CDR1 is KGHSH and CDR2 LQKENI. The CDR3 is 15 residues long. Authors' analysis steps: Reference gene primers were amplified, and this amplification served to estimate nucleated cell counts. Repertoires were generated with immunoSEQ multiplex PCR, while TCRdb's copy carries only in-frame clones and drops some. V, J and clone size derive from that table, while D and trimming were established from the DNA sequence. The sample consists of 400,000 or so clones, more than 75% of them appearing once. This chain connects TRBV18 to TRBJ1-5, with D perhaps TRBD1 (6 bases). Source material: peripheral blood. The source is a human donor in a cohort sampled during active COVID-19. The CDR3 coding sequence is TGTGCCAGCTCACCAGCGGGGGCCAACAATCAGCCCCAGCATTTT. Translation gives CASSPAGANNQPQHF.